This entry lists 6 T cell receptor beta chains sequenced from one sample in a study of CD8 T cells in Susac syndrome. Random-hexamer reverse transcription was applied to about 0.45 to 1 ug RNA. TCRdb re-called the immunoSEQ multiplex PCR reads through MiXCR, storing one row per CDR3 protein. The sample records about 120,000 distinct CDR3 sequences, about 93% being singletons. Sequencing was done on a sample of CD8+ T cells from PBMCs. The receptors derive from a human donor with Susac syndrome.

This clonotype has just one count. V is TRBV9 and J is TRBJ2-7; D is perhaps TRBD2 (7 bases). The V end lost 4 bases, the J end lost 4 bases, and 21 bases lay between the germline ends. From germline, CDR1 is SGDLS and CDR2 YYNGEE. This CDR3 has 16 residues. As DNA, the CDR3 is TGTGCCAGCAGCCTCGGATTTGCGGGGGCCATTTACGAGCAGTACTTC. It translates to CASSLGFAGAIYEQYF. Combining the CDR3 with reference TRBV9 and TRBJ2-7 gives the whole variable domain DSGVTQTPKHLITATGQRVTLRCSPRSGDLSVYWYQQSLDQGLQFLIQYYNGEERAKGNILERFSAQQFPDLHSELNLSSLELGDSALYFCASSLGFAGAIYEQYFGPGTRLTVT.

The V call is TRBV6-2 or TRBV6-3, the J call TRBJ1-5, with TRBD1 matching 8 bases. The germline V gene encodes CDR1 MNHEY and CDR2 SVGEGT. This CDR3 is built from 15 residues. V lost 6 bases to trimming and J lost 4 bases; unmatched junction nucleotides: 8. The CDR3 reads CASSTGTGRNQPQHF. The CDR3 DNA is TGTGCCAGCAGCACCGGGACAGGCCGAAATCAGCCCCAGCATTTT.

The chain combines TRBV6-6 with TRBJ1-1, with D possibly matching TRBD1 (6 bases). Germline V CDR1 and CDR2: MNHNY, SVGAGI (reference sequence). V was clipped by 9 bases and J by 6 bases, with 20 bases between them. The CDR3 loop spans 14 amino acids. The CDR3 DNA reads TGTGCCAGTCGAACAGGGTCGGACGTCTCTGAAGCTTTCTTT. This codes for CASRTGSDVSEAFF.

This clonotype appeared a single time. The chain has TRBV12-3 or TRBV12-4 and TRBJ2-7; 7 nucleotides align to TRBD1. With V trimmed by 2 bases and J by 4 bases, 5 bases remained unmatched. This CDR3 has 14 residues. CDR3: CASSLIRGSYEQYF. The CDR3 coding sequence is TGTGCCAGCAGTTTAATCAGGGGGAGTTACGAGCAGTACTTC.

The J gene is TRBJ1-2, the V gene TRBV29-1; the D gene is possibly TRBD1 (5 bases). Trimming stripped 1 base from V and 3 bases from J, with 9 bases between. The CDR3 is made up of 13 amino acids. CDR1 SQVTM and CDR2 ANQGSEA come from the germline V gene. DNA for the CDR3: TGCAGCGTTGAAGGAGACAGATACTATGGCTACACCTTC. It is translated as CSVEGDRYYGYTF.

V usage is TRBV29-1 and J usage is TRBJ2-5; the D call may be TRBD1 or TRBD2 (5 bases each). V was trimmed by 2 bases and J by 1 base, leaving 11 bases between them. The CDR3 length is 14 residues. CDR1 and CDR2 from the germline V gene are SQVTM and ANQGSEA. The CDR3 coding sequence is TGCAGCGTTGAACAGGGAGCGGCCCAAGAGACCCAGTACTTC. Protein product: CSVEQGAAQETQYF.